The 27 T cell receptor beta chains given below trace back to one sample, sequenced in a study of T cells in women clearing cervical HPV infection. Produced via immunoSEQ multiplex PCR; TCRdb's table is partial and in-frame only. This table holds about 39,000 clones. The sample consisted of blood buffy coat. These receptors came from a woman aged 18 to 75 with a cervical HPV16 infection that either progressed to CIN3+ or cleared (not recorded which).

As to this clone: Read sequence stops 3 residues before the CDR3 end, and the germline J gene provides the missing end. The V and J genes are TRBV2 and TRBJ1-1; TRBD1 is a possible D gene (5 bases). The CDR3 runs 12 residues. V lost 8 bases, J lost 4 bases, and 11 bases lay in between. The germline gives CDR1 SNHLY, CDR2 FYNNEI. CDR3 sequence reads: CASVGGFTEAFF. The part of the CDR3 DNA that was read is TGTGCCAGCGTGGGGGGATTCACTGAA.

Regarding this clone: The read ends 3 residues shy of where the CDR3 ends; the end is completed using the germline J gene. The rearrangement joins TRBV5-4 to TRBJ2-3; TRBD2 agrees at 8 bases. Germline lookup yields CDR1 SGHNT and CDR2 YYREEE (reference sequence). Trimming removed 0 bases from V and 4 bases from J; junction bases left unmatched: 4. This CDR3 spans 15 amino acids. CDR3 bases read: TGTGCCAGCAGCTTGGCGGGGGGGGCCGCAGATACG. It is translated as CASSLAGGAADT. The entire CDR3 is CASSLAGGAADTQYF.

Notes on this clone: From the germline J gene comes the end of the CDR3, since the read stops 3 residues before it. The chain recombines TRBV7-9 with TRBJ1-1, with D perhaps matching TRBD1 (6 bases). The CDR3 spans 15 residues. Trimming took 2 bases from V and 1 from J, leaving 11 bases between them. Germline-derived CDR1 and CDR2 are SEHNR and FQNEAQ (reference sequence). The CDR3 spells CASSLRQGSNTEAFF. CDR3 DNA (partial): TGTGCCAGCAGCTTAAGGCAGGGGTCGAACACTGAA.

Its frequency marks this clone as medium-sized. The CDR3 extends 3 residues past the end of the read, so its final part is completed from the germline J gene. The chain combines TRBV7-3 with TRBJ2-5, with TRBD1 matching 7 bases. The V segment lost 1 base and the J segment 5 bases; nucleotides outside the gene matches: 7. CDR3 length: 15 residues. The germline gives CDR1 SGHTA, CDR2 FQGTGA. The CDR3 sequence: CASSLRAGGGETQYF. The sequenced CDR3 bases are TGTGCCAGCAGCTTAAGGGCAGGGGGTGGTGAGACC.

In regard to this clone: The observed sequence ends 3 residues before the CDR3 terminus, with the missing tail filled in from the germline J gene. The genes are TRBV18 and TRBJ2-5; tentative D call: TRBD1 (6 bases). This CDR3 is 15 amino acids long. Per germline, CDR1 KGHSH and CDR2 LQKENI. V lost 1 base to trimming and J lost 5 bases, with 14 bases between them. CDR3 DNA, as far as it was read: TGTGCCAGCTCACCACTACAGGGAGACGGGGAGACC. It encodes CASSPLQGDGET. The whole CDR3 reads CASSPLQGDGETQYF. The full variable domain, rest sourced from reference TRBV18 and TRBJ2-5, is NAGVMQNPRHLVRRRGQEARLRCSPMKGHSHVYWYRQLPEEGLKFMVYLQKENIIDESGMPKERFSAEFPKEGPSILRIQQVVRGDSAAYFCASSPLQGDGETQYFGPGTRLLVL.

As concerns this clone: The observed sequence ends 3 residues before the CDR3 terminus, with the missing tail filled in from the germline J gene. The chain couples TRBV7-3 to TRBJ2-3; 10 positions agree with TRBD2. From germline, CDR1 is SGHTA and CDR2 FQGTGA. The CDR3 contains 15 residues. The part of the CDR3 DNA that was read is TGTGCCAGCAGCCCATTAGCGGGGGGCGGGGTGACG. Translation: CASSPLAGGGVT. The entire CDR3 protein reads CASSPLAGGGVTQYF.

Regarding this clone: The sequence runs out 3 residues before the end of the CDR3; the remainder is reconstructed from the germline J gene. The chain joins TRBV5-1 to TRBJ1-1; TRBD1 agrees at 9 bases. The J segment lost 1 base and the V segment lost 2 bases, leaving 3 bases of the junction unmatched. Germline loops: CDR1 SGHRS, CDR2 YFSETQ. The CDR3 extends over 15 amino acids. Here the CDR3 reads CASSLQGAPNTEAFF. CDR3 DNA, as far as it was read: TGCGCCAGCAGCTTACAGGGGGCCCCGAACACTGAA.

Worth noting for this clone: The read stops 3 residues short of the end of the CDR3; the missing end is completed from the germline J gene. The chain recombines TRBV20-1 with TRBJ2-5, with 9 bases aligning to TRBD2. The V gene end was trimmed by 1 base and the J gene end by 2 bases; junction bases not matched to a gene: 2. The length of the CDR3 is 14 residues. Germline CDR1 and CDR2: DFQATT and SNEGSKA (reference sequence). The CDR3 bases that were read are TGCAGTGCTAGAGCGGCGGGGGGGCAAGAGACC. This codes for CSARAAGGQET. The full CDR3 is CSARAAGGQETQYF.

In regard to this clone: The read finishes 3 residues shy of the CDR3 end, and the germline J gene is used to complete it. V gene TRBV19 combines with J gene TRBJ2-3; 7 bases are a match to TRBD2. The V gene end was trimmed by 4 bases and the J gene end by 4 bases; junction bases not matched to a gene: 5. The CDR3 is made up of 14 amino acids. Germline CDR1 LNHDA, CDR2 SQIVND (reference sequence). The CDR3 is CASSTAGVADTQYF. Incomplete CDR3 DNA: TGTGCCAGTAGTACGGCGGGAGTAGCAGATACG.

As regards this clone: Additional DNA sequences in this sample encode the identical CDR3. CDR3: CASSLQTTGGNTIYF. Partial CDR3 DNA: TGTGCCAGCAGCCTCCAAACGACGGGGGGAAACACC. The rearrangement joins TRBV7-2 to TRBJ1-3, with D uncertain. The read ends 3 residues early relative to the CDR3; the germline J gene fills the gap. Germline V gene sequence: CDR1 SGHTA, CDR2 FQGNSA. V shed 5 bases and J shed 4 bases, with 15 bases lying between them. This CDR3 has 15 amino acids. The full variable domain, with the rest looked up from reference TRBV7-2 and TRBJ1-3, is GAGVSQSPSNKVTEKGKDVELRCDPISGHTALYWYRQSLGQGLEFLIYFQGNSAPDKSGLPSDRFSAERTGGSVSTLTIQRTQQEDSAVYLCASSLQTTGGNTIYFGEGSWLTVV.

Turning to this clone: Its ends do not fully match the called genes, so a read error is possible. The part of the CDR3 DNA that was read is TGTTCCAGCAGATCTGAGGCCTACGAG. Protein product: CSSRSEAYE. The whole CDR3 protein reads CSSRSEAYEQYF. The chain has TRBV7-9 and TRBJ2-7; D is uncertain. Read sequence stops 3 residues before the CDR3 end, and the germline J gene provides the missing end. This CDR3 contains 12 residues. Per germline, CDR1 SEHNR and CDR2 FQNEAQ (reference sequence).

Worth noting for this clone: Sequencing ends 3 residues short of the CDR3 end; the germline J gene provides the rest. V and J are TRBV5-1 and TRBJ2-1, with 8 bases fitting TRBD2. V trimming: 0 bases; J trimming: 4 bases; junction bases outside the gene matches: 3. This CDR3 spans 15 amino acids. CDR1 and CDR2 (germline): SGHRS, YFSETQ. Here the CDR3 reads CASSLVPGGYNEQFF. The sequenced part of the CDR3 DNA is TGCGCCAGCAGCTTGGTGCCGGGGGGGTACAATGAG.

CDR3 DNA (partial): TGTGCCAGCAGCGGAGGGGGGCGGACAGGGGGCGGCTACGAC. This codes for CASSGGGRTGGGYD. The entire CDR3 protein is CASSGGGRTGGGYDYTF. The chain links TRBV6-2 or TRBV6-3 to TRBJ1-2, with TRBD1 identical over 11 bases. The read stops 3 residues short of the end of the CDR3; the missing end is completed from the germline J gene. Germline V gene data show CDR1 as MNHEY and CDR2 as SVGEGT. The CDR3 sequence is 17 residues long.

Note on this clone: The CDR3 is cut off 3 residues early in the read; its end comes from the germline J gene. The chain joins TRBV10-3 to TRBJ2-2; 8 nucleotides match TRBD1. V dropped 6 bases and J dropped 9; count of bases not matched to a gene: 6. The germline V gene encodes CDR1 ENHRY and CDR2 SYGVKD. The CDR3 length is 13 residues. The CDR3 protein is CAIRQGVYRELFF. The CDR3 DNA, read in part, is TGTGCCATCAGACAGGGGGTGTACCGGGAG.

As to this clone: The read ends 3 residues early relative to the CDR3; the germline J gene fills the gap. The V call is TRBV7-3, the J call TRBJ1-1; no definite D call. Germline-derived CDR1 and CDR2 are SGHTA and FQGTGA. The V end was cut by 1 base, the J end by 3 bases, with 9 bases between. This CDR3 spans 14 amino acids. The CDR3 loop is CASSLSGGYTEAFF. Incomplete CDR3 DNA: TGTGCCAGCAGCTTAAGTGGCGGATACACTGAA.

The CDR3 bases that were read are TGCAGTGCTAGAGATTGGGGTAGCGGGGCGGGAGAGACC. Encoded protein: CSARDWGSGAGET. The full CDR3 protein reads CSARDWGSGAGETQYF. This chain uses TRBV20-1 with TRBJ2-5; 8 nucleotides align to TRBD2. Read data end 3 residues before the CDR3 end; the end is taken from the germline J gene. Germline loops: CDR1 DFQATT, CDR2 SNEGSKA (reference sequence). Trimming cost V 0 bases and J 4 bases; bases outside gene matches: 10. This CDR3 has 16 residues.

On this clone itself: The CDR3 end is not reached by the read, which stops 3 residues before it; the germline J gene fills it in. The chain recombines TRBV23-1 with TRBJ1-4; D is ambiguous. TRBV23-1 is flagged as an ORF with uncertain function. The CDR3 contains 15 residues. V lost 8 bases and J lost 0, with 13 bases in between. CDR3 DNA (partial): TGCGCCAGCGAGGGCAGACCCGCAACTAATGAAAAA. As protein: CASEGRPATNEK. The full CDR3 sequence reads CASEGRPATNEKLFF.

As concerns this clone: From the germline J gene comes the end of the CDR3, since the read stops 3 residues before it. The V gene is TRBV20-1, the J gene TRBJ1-5; no firm D call. Germline lookup yields CDR1 DFQATT and CDR2 SNEGSKA (reference sequence). The CDR3 is 15 residues long. Trimming removed 6 bases at V and 3 bases at J, with 18 bases between. CDR3 protein: CSATTTSSDNQPQHF. The CDR3 DNA, read in part, is TGCAGTGCGACTACCACCTCCAGCGACAATCAGCCC.

Concerning this clone itself: The read comes to an end 3 residues before the CDR3 does, leaving the germline J gene to fill in the end. This rearrangement joins TRBV7-3 to TRBJ2-5; D may be TRBD1 (7 bases). This CDR3 is 14 amino acids long. Trimming took off 6 bases at V and 4 bases at J, with 15 bases between the two ends. The germline V gene has CDR1 SGHTA and CDR2 FQGTGA. The covered CDR3 bases are TGTGCCAGCAGTCCCGGGACAGCGGGAGAGACC. Translating it yields CASSPGTAGET. The entire CDR3 protein reads CASSPGTAGETQYF.

A word on this clone: The sequenced fragment ends 3 residues before the CDR3 boundary, so the rest is inferred from the germline J gene. V gene TRBV18 combines with J gene TRBJ2-2, with D maybe TRBD1 (6 bases). The CDR3 runs 14 residues. The V gene's germline CDR1 is KGHSH and CDR2 LQKENI. V dropped 3 bases and J dropped 4 bases, with 9 bases sitting between them. CDR3 sequence reads: CASSPLDSTGELFF. Partial CDR3 DNA: TGTGCCAGCTCACCTCTGGACAGCACCGGGGAG.

Comments on this clone: The read halts 3 residues ahead of the CDR3 end, with the missing end drawn from the germline J gene. V usage is TRBV2 and J usage is TRBJ1-2; D might be TRBD1 (5 bases). The CDR3 extends over 13 amino acids. Between the trimmed V and J ends, which lost 8 bases and 6 bases, there was a span of 16 bases. Germline V lookup: CDR1 SNHLY, CDR2 FYNNEI. This CDR3 reads CASSPTPGDGYTF. The sequenced part of the CDR3 DNA is TGTGCCAGCTCGCCGACACCGGGGGATGGC.

Worth noting for this clone: The sequence runs out 3 residues before the end of the CDR3; the remainder is reconstructed from the germline J gene. This chain joins TRBV5-1 and TRBJ2-4; 12 nucleotides align to TRBD1. CDR1 and CDR2 from the germline V gene are SGHRS and YFSETQ. This CDR3 comprises 17 residues. CDR3 residues: CASSFFPGTGGYETQYF. Incomplete CDR3 DNA: TGCGCCAGCAGCTTCTTCCCCGGGACAGGGGGCTACGAGACT.

In regard to this clone: The CDR3 end falls 3 residues outside the read, so it is completed with the germline J gene. The V call is TRBV30, the J call TRBJ2-2; the D gene is possibly TRBD2 (7 bases). CDR3 length: 14 residues. Germline V gene sequence: CDR1 GTSNPN, CDR2 SVGIG (reference sequence). V gave up 8 bases and J gave up 4 bases, with 17 bases separating them. The DNA read from the CDR3 is TGTGCCGGGGGAGGGGGGGCGGGCACCGGGGAG. Amino acid sequence: CAGGGGAGTGE. In full, the CDR3 reads CAGGGGAGTGELFF.

With regard to this clone: The CDR3 end falls 3 residues outside the read, so it is completed with the germline J gene. V usage is TRBV5-4 and J usage is TRBJ2-7, with 10 bases aligning to TRBD2. After removal of 0 bases from V and 6 bases from J, the junction contained 6 bases not matched to a gene. CDR3 length: 15 residues. Germline V gives CDR1 SGHNT, CDR2 YYREEE (reference sequence). The CDR3 bases that were read are TGTGCCAGCAGCTTGGAGAGGAGCGGGAGGGCCGAG. It is translated as CASSLERSGRAE. The whole CDR3 sequence reads CASSLERSGRAEQYF. Full variable domain (missing parts from reference TRBV5-4 and TRBJ2-7): ETGVTQSPTHLIKTRGQQVTLRCSSQSGHNTVSWYQQALGQGPQFIFQYYREEENGRGNFPPRFSGLQFPNYSSELNVNALELDDSALYLCASSLERSGRAEQYFGPGTRLTVT.

For this clone: Read data end 3 residues before the CDR3 end; the end is taken from the germline J gene. This sequence joins TRBV6-1 and TRBJ2-6; D unclear. The CDR3 sequence is 16 residues long. Germline V gene sequence: CDR1 MNHNS, CDR2 SASEGT. V gave up 4 bases and J gave up 4 bases, with 14 bases separating them. The covered CDR3 bases are TGTGCCAGCAGTGTCAACATGGCCGTGGGGGCCAACGTC. The encoded protein is CASSVNMAVGANV. The entire CDR3 protein is CASSVNMAVGANVLTF.

About this clone itself: The read terminates 3 residues before the CDR3 end, so the remaining end is supplied by the germline J gene. The chain combines TRBV6-1 with TRBJ1-2, with 11 nucleotides matching TRBD1. CDR3 length: 16 residues. Germline V lookup: CDR1 MNHNS, CDR2 SASEGT. V lost 4 bases, J lost 0 bases, and 4 bases stayed unmatched. Partial CDR3 DNA: TGTGCCAGCAGTGTGGGACAGGGGGGAACTAACTATGGC. Amino acid sequence: CASSVGQGGTNYG. The CDR3 in its entirety is CASSVGQGGTNYGYTF.

With respect to this clone: The read halts 3 residues ahead of the CDR3 end, with the missing end drawn from the germline J gene. V and J are TRBV10-3 and TRBJ1-5; tentative D call: TRBD1 (6 bases). V was pared by 3 bases and J by 4 bases, with 10 bases between. The CDR3 contains 14 residues. Germline lookup yields CDR1 ENHRY and CDR2 SYGVKD. The CDR3 loop is CAISDGQQNQPQHF. The part of the CDR3 DNA that was read is TGTGCCATCAGTGACGGACAGCAGAATCAGCCC.